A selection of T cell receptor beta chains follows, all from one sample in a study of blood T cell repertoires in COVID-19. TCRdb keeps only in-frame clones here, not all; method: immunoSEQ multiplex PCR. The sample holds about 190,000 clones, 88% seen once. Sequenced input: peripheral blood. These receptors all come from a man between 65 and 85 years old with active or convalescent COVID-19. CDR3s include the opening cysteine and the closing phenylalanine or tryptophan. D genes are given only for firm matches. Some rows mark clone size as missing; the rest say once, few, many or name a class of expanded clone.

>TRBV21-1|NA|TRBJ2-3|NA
CASSKGELAGVLDTQYF
TGTGCCAGCAGCAAAGGGGAACTAGCGGGAGTATTGGATACGCAGTATTTT
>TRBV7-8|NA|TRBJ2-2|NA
CASSLSDTGELFF
TGTGCCAGCAGCTTATCTGACACCGGGGAGCTGTTTTTT
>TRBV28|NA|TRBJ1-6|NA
CASRRTAYNSPLHF
TGTGCCAGCAGAAGGACAGCCTATAATTCACCCCTCCACTTT
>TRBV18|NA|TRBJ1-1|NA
CASSPRQNTEAFF
TGTGCCAGCTCACCACGACAGAACACTGAAGCTTTCTTT
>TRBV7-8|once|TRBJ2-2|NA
CASSEYRGGAGELFF
TGTGCCAGCAGTGAATACAGGGGGGGGGCCGGGGAGCTGTTTTTT
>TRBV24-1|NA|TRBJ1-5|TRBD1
CATSQQGINQPQHF
TGTGCCACCAGCCAACAGGGGATCAATCAGCCCCAGCATTTT
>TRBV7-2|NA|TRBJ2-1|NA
CASSLVGTGTTNYNEQFF
TGTGCCAGCAGCTTAGTGGGAACCGGGACAACCAACTACAATGAGCAGTTCTTC
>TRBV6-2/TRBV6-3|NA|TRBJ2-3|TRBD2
CASSPTGGALNTQYF
TGTGCCAGCAGTCCCACCGGGGGGGCGTTAAATACGCAGTATTTT
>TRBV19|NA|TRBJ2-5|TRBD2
CASSIVAGAGETQYF
TGTGCCAGTAGTATTGTAGCGGGGGCGGGAGAGACCCAGTACTTC
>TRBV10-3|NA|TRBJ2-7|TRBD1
CAISTAGTGGPYEQYF
TGTGCCATCAGCACCGCCGGGACAGGGGGTCCCTACGAGCAGTACTTC
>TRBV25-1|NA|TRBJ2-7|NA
CASRRVGDYEQYF
TGTGCCAGCAGGCGGGTGGGAGACTACGAGCAGTACTTC
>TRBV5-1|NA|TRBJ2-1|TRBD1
CASSSRTGNNEQFF
TGCGCCAGCAGCTCAAGGACAGGGAACAATGAGCAGTTCTTC
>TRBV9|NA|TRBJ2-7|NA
CASSAAGHTYEQYF
TGTGCCAGCAGCGCAGCGGGACACACCTACGAGCAGTACTTC
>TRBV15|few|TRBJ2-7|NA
CATSRQFRGPSSYEQYF
TGTGCCACCAGCAGACAATTCAGGGGCCCCAGCTCCTACGAGCAGTACTTC